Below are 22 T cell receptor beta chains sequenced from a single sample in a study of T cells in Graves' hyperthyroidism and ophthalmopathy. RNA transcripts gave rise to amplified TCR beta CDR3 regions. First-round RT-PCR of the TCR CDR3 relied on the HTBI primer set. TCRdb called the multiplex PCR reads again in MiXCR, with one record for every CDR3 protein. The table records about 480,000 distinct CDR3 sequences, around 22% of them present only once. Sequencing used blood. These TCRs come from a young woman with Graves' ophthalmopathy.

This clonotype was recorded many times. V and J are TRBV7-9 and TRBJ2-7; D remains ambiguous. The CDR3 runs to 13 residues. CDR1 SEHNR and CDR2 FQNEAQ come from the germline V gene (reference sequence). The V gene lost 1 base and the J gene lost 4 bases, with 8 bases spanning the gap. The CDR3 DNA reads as TGTGCCAGCAGCTTAGTAACGGAATACGAGCAGTACTTC. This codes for CASSLVTEYEQYF. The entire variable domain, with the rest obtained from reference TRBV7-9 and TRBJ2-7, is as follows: DTGVSQNPRHKITKRGQNVTFRCDPISEHNRLYWYRQTLGQGPEFLTYFQNEAQLEKSRLLSDRFSAERPKGSFSTLEIQRTEQGDSAMYLCASSLVTEYEQYFGPGTRLTVT.

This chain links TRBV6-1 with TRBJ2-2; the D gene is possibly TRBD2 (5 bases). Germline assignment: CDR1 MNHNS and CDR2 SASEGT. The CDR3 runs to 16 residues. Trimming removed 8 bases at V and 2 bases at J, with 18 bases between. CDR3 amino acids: CASAEEVGKNTGELFF. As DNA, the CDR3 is TGTGCCAGCGCAGAGGAGGTCGGGAAAAACACCGGGGAGCTGTTTTTT.

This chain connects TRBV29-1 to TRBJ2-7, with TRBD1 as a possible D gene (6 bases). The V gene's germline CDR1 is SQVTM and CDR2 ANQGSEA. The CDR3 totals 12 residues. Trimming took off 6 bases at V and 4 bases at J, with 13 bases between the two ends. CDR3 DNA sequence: TGCAGCGTCACCGGGACAACTTACGAGCAGTACTTC. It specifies CSVTGTTYEQYF.

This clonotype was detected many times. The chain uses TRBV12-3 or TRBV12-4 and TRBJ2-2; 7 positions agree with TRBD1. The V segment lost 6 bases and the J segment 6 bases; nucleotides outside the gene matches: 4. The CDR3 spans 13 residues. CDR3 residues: CASSATGAGELFF. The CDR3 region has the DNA TGTGCCAGCAGCGCCACAGGGGCCGGGGAGCTGTTTTTT.

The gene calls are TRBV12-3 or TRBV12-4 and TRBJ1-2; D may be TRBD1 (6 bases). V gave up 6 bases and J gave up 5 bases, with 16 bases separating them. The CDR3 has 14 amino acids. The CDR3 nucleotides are TGTGCCAGCAGACCGCAGGGGACGGGGTATGGCTACACCTTC. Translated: CASRPQGTGYGYTF.

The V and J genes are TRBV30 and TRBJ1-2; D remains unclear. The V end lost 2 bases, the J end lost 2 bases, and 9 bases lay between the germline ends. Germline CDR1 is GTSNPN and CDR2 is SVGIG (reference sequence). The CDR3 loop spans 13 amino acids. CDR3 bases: TGTGCCTGGAGTCTAGTCCACAACTATGGCTACACCTTC. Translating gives CAWSLVHNYGYTF.

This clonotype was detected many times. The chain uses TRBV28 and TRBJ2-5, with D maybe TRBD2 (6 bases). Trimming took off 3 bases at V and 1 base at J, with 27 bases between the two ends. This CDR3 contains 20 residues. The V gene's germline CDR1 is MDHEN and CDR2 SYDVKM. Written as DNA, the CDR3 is TGTGCCAGCAGTTTGTTCTTGGACTATGTAACCCCCGTTCGCCAAGAGACCCAGTACTTC. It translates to CASSLFLDYVTPVRQETQYF.

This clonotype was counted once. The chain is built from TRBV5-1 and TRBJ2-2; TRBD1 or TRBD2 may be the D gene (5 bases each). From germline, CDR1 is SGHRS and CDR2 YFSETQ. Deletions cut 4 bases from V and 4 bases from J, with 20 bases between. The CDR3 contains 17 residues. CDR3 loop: CASSLLPGQRGTGELFF. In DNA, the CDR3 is TGCGCCAGCAGCCTCTTACCTGGACAACGGGGCACCGGGGAGCTGTTTTTT.

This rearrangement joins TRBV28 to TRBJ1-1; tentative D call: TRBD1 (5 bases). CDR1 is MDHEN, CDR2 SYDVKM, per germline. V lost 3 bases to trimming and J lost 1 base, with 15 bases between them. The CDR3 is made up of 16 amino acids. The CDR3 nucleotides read TGTGCCAGCAGTTTCTACCTTAGGGGCTCGAACACTGAAGCTTTCTTT. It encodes CASSFYLRGSNTEAFF.

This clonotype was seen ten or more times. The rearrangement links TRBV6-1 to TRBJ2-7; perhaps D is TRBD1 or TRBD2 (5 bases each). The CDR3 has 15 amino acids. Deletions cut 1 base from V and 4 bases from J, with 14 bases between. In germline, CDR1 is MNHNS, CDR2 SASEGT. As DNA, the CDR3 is TGTGCCAGCAGTGAAGGTTGGGGGACGGGGTACGAGCAGTACTTC. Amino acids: CASSEGWGTGYEQYF.

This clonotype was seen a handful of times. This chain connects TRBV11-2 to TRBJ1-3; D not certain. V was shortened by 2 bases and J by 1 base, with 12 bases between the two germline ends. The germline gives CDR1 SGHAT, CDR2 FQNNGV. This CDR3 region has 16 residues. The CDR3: CASSLMGTTSGNTIYF. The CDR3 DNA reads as TGTGCCAGCAGCTTAATGGGCACCACTTCTGGAAACACCATATATTTT.

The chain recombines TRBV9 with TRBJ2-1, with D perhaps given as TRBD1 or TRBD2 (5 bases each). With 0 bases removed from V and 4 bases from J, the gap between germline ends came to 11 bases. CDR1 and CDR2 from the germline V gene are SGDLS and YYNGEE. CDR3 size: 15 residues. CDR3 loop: CASSVDGTAYNEQFF. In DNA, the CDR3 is TGTGCCAGCAGCGTAGATGGGACGGCTTACAATGAGCAGTTCTTC.

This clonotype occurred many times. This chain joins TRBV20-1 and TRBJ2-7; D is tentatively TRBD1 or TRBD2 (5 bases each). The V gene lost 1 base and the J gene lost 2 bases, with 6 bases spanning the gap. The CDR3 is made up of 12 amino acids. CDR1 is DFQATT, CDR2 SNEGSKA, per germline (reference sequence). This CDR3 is CSARGGTYEQYF. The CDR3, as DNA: TGCAGTGCTAGAGGGGGGACCTACGAGCAGTACTTC.

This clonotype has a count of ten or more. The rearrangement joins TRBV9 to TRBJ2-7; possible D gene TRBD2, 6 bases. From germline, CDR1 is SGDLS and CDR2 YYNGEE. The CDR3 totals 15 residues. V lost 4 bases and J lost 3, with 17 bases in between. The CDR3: CASSPDGGFGYEQYF. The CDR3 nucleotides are TGTGCCAGCAGCCCGGACGGAGGGTTTGGCTACGAGCAGTACTTC.

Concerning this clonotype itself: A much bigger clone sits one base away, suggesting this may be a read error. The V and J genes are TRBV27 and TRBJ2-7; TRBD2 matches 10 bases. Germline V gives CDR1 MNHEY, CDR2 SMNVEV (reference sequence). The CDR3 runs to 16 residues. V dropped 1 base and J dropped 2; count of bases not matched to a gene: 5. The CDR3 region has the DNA TGTGCCAGCAGTTTATACGGGACTAGCGAGACCTACGAGCAGTACTTC. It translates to CASSLYGTSETYEQYF.

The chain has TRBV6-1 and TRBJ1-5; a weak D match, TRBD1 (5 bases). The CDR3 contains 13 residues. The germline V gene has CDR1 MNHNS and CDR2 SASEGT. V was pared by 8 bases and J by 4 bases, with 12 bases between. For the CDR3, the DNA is TGTGCCAGCCGGGACCTCCCAAATCAGCCCCAGCATTTT. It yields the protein CASRDLPNQPQHF.

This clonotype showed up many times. CDR3 residues: CASSPPVQGNQPQHF. The CDR3 nucleotides are TGTGCCAGCAGCCCGCCAGTTCAAGGCAATCAGCCCCAGCATTTT. This chain uses TRBV2 with TRBJ1-5; D ambiguous. CDR1 and CDR2 (germline): SNHLY, FYNNEI. V gave up 6 bases and J gave up 2 bases, with 14 bases separating them. This CDR3 has 15 residues.

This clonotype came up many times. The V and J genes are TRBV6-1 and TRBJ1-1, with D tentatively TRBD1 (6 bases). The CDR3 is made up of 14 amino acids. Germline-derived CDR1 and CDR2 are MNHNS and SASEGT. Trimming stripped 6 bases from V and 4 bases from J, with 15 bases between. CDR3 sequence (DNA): TGTGCCAGCAGAATAAAGAGGGGGGTCACTGAAGCTTTCTTT. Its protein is CASRIKRGVTEAFF.

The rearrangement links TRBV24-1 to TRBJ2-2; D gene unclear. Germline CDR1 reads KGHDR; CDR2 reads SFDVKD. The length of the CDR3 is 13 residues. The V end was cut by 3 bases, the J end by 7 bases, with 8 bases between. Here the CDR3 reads CATSDPPGGELFF. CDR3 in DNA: TGTGCCACCAGTGATCCCCCGGGCGGGGAGCTGTTTTTT.

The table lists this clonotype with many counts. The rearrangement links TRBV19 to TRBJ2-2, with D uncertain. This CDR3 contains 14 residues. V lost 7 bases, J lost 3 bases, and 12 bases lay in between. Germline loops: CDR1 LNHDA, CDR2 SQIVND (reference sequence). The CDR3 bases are TGTGCCAGTACCATCGCGCAGTACACCGGGGAGCTGTTTTTT. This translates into CASTIAQYTGELFF.

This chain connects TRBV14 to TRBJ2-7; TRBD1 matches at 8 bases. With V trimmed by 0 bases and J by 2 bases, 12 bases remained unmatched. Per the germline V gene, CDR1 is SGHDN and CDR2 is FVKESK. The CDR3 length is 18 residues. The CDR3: CASSQDVGARTGPYEQYF. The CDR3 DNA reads TGTGCCAGCAGCCAAGATGTAGGCGCAAGGACAGGGCCCTACGAGCAGTACTTC.

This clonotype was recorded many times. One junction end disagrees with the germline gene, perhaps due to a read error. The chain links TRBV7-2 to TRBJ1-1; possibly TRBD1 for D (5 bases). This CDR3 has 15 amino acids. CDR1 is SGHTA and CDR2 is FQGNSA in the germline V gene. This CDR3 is CASRPQAGTNTEALF. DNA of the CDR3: TGTGCCAGCAGGCCCCAGGCGGGGACGAACACTGAAGCTCTCTTT.